The rows below give T cell receptor beta chains drawn from one sample of a study of T cell responses to AZD1222 COVID-19 vaccine. The protocol was immunoSEQ multiplex PCR, while the TCRdb copy is restricted to in-frame clones and leaves out a portion. Found here are roughly 42,000 clones, around 82% of them singletons; the top ten hold approximately 3.6%. The specimen was peripheral blood, collected on day 0 of AZD1222 vaccination. The origin of the receptors is an adult in good health. CDR3s include the opening cysteine and the closing phenylalanine or tryptophan. A D gene is named only where the DNA matches it firmly. A row's size may be missing; if present it is once, few, many or a size class.

>TRBJ2-1|TRBV28|NA|TRBD1
CASRGTGGNYEQFF
TGTGCCAGCAGGGGGACAGGGGGCAACTACGAGCAGTTCTTC
>TRBJ1-2|TRBV28|NA|TRBD1
CASRPWDRVEEGYTF
TGTGCCAGCAGACCCTGGGACAGGGTCGAGGAGGGCTACACCTTC
>TRBJ1-1|TRBV28|NA|TRBD1
CASSFLAGGSTEAFF
TGTGCCAGCAGTTTCCTGGCAGGGGGGAGCACTGAAGCTTTCTTT
>TRBJ1-1|TRBV4-2|NA|TRBD1
CASSQAKQGALAFF
TGTGCCAGCAGCCAAGCAAAGCAGGGGGCTCTCGCTTTCTTT
>TRBJ2-1|TRBV5-1|NA|NA
CASSLAPPSSYNEQFF
TGCGCCAGCAGCTTGGCCCCACCAAGCTCCTACAATGAGCAGTTCTTC
>TRBJ2-7|TRBV3-1/TRBV3-2|NA|NA
CASSQDRSSYEQYF
TGTGCCAGCAGCCAAGATAGGAGCTCCTACGAGCAGTACTTC
>TRBJ2-3|TRBV3-1/TRBV3-2|NA|TRBD2
CASSHLSGGADTQYF
TGTGCCAGCAGCCACCTGAGCGGGGGCGCAGATACGCAGTATTTT
>TRBJ1-2|TRBV6-5|NA|NA
CASRLWGGYTF
TGTGCCAGCAGGCTTTGGGGGGGCTACACCTTC
>TRBJ1-5|TRBV28|few|TRBD1
CASSSGTGNSNQPQHF
TGTGCCAGCAGTTCCGGGACAGGGAATAGCAATCAGCCCCAGCATTTT
>TRBJ2-1|TRBV3-1/TRBV3-2|NA|NA
CASSQDLPRNYNEQFF
TGTGCCAGCAGCCAAGATTTACCCAGGAATTACAATGAGCAGTTCTTC
>TRBJ2-3|TRBV24-1|NA|TRBD2
CATSDLTSGGRTDTQYF
TGTGCCACCAGTGATTTGACTAGCGGGGGACGGACAGATACGCAGTATTTT
>TRBJ2-7|TRBV30|NA|TRBD2
CAWSAKEAGSSYEQYF
TGTGCCTGGAGTGCCAAAGAAGCGGGATCCTCCTACGAGCAGTACTTC
>TRBJ2-1|TRBV5-1|NA|NA
CASSLERSNYNEQFF
TGCGCCAGCAGCTTGGAGCGGTCGAACTACAATGAGCAGTTCTTC
>TRBJ2-3|TRBV7-6|NA|NA
CASSLRSNTEADTQYF
TGTGCCAGCAGCTTAAGGTCGAACACCGAAGCAGATACGCAGTATTTT
>TRBJ1-1|TRBV20-1|NA|TRBD1
CSASRTGRGAFF
TGCAGTGCTAGTAGGACAGGGCGGGGAGCTTTCTTT
>TRBJ1-2|TRBV5-1|few|NA
CASSLAIVSSNYGYTF
TGCGCCAGCAGCTTGGCCATCGTTTCGTCGAACTATGGCTACACCTTC
>TRBJ1-6|TRBV4-1|few|NA
CASSQDPPGQQSSPLHF
TGCGCCAGCAGCCAAGATCCCCCGGGGCAACAGAGTTCACCCCTCCACTTT
>TRBJ1-3|TRBV2|NA|NA
CASRGEGRSSGNTIYF
TGTGCCAGCAGGGGGGAAGGGAGGTCCTCTGGAAACACCATATATTTT
>TRBJ1-1|TRBV6-5|once|NA
CASSNGPLNTEAFF
TGTGCCAGCAGCAACGGCCCTTTGAACACTGAAGCTTTCTTT
>TRBJ1-2|TRBV10-3|NA|NA
CAISEPKNGYTF
TGTGCCATCAGTGAGCCTAAGAATGGCTACACCTTC
>TRBJ2-7|TRBV24-1|once|NA
CATSEPGGDREYF
TGTGCCACCAGTGAACCGGGGGGGGACAGAGAGTACTTC
>TRBJ2-3|TRBV5-4|NA|TRBD2
CASSRPGLADTDTQYF
TGTGCCAGCAGCCGCCCAGGGCTAGCGGACACAGATACGCAGTATTTT
>TRBJ1-4|TRBV4-3|NA|TRBD1
CASSPKGQGVEKLFF
TGCGCCAGCAGCCCAAAGGGACAGGGGGTGGAAAAACTGTTTTTT
>TRBJ2-3|TRBV24-1|NA|TRBD1
CATSDTGDGTDTQYF
TGTGCCACCAGTGACACAGGGGACGGCACAGATACGCAGTATTTT
>TRBJ2-2|TRBV7-9|NA|NA
CASSFGVGGELFF
TGTGCCAGCAGCTTCGGGGTTGGCGGGGAGCTGTTTTTT